This T cell receptor beta chain was found in a study of blood T cell repertoires in COVID-19 (dated by TCRdb to the early 2020s). Concerning the study at large: The collaborator samples originated in the United States, Italy and Spain and spanned the acute and convalescent phases of COVID-19. The prospective study material was composed of cDNA or gDNA derived from T cells, B-cell-depleted T cells, or PBMCs. The dataset comprised deeply sampled blood TCRbeta repertoires from subjects exposed to, actively infected with, or recovered from COVID-19. The repertoires were released in a freely available public database intended as a resource for research on the immune response to SARS-CoV-2. The samples were drawn from the first 160 participants of the ongoing ImmuneRACE study and from some 1,300 subjects provided by 6 global collaborators. A de-identified subject ID, COVID-19 status, age in years and sex were almost always included in the sample metadata. Where available, HLA class I and class II types were obtained from metadata supplied by the sample provider rather than from assay-based typing. Results and caveats for the whole study, not just this receptor: Clinical and demographic metadata were provided uncurated, with the amount varying by source and participant.

With regard to this clone: Its specific antigen is unknown. It has no much larger one-base neighbor in the sample; base qualities were not kept.

According to the germline V gene (reference sequence), CDR1 reads SGHNT and CDR2 reads YYREEE. The CDR3, from cysteine to phenylalanine, totals 13 residues. Here the CDR3 DNA is all that survives: 39 bases in frame from base 1. Between the V and J ends, shortened by 2 bases and 6 bases respectively, the junction contains 11 bases. Whole blood was collected in K2EDTA tubes by collaborating institutions according to the institutions' own protocols. For TCRbeta analysis, collaborators shipped samples as frozen whole blood, isolated PBMCs, or DNA extracted from either of those sample types. The immunoSEQ Assay, a bias-controlled multiplex PCR, was used to amplify TCRbeta CDR3 regions from genomic DNA. The paper's processing steps were these. Within the assay, amplification of reference gene primers was used to estimate how many nucleated cells each sample contained. Sequence reads were collapsed and filtered to measure the absolute abundance of every unique TCRbeta CDR3 rearrangement. For each sample, productive Simpson clonality was calculated by taking the square root of Simpson's diversity index across productive rearrangements. TCRdb mirrors the immuneACCESS table, restricted to in-frame sequences. Some clones are absent from its copies; in checked studies, under half trace to an unresolved V gene, and the reason for the others is unknown. Clone size and the V and J calls come from that table; the DNA yielded D and trimming. Recorded for this sample are 250,000 to 300,000 clones; 86% of them occurred a single time. The top ten clonotypes cover less than 4% of the sample.

The specimen sequenced was peripheral blood. This receptor was taken from a man younger than 30 with active or convalescent COVID-19. This sequence uses TRBV5-4 and TRBJ1-1; the D gene is possibly TRBD1, with 5 bases matching. The DNA is TGTGCCAGCAGCTTTGAATCAGGGCCTGAAGCTTTCTTT. Translated, it gives CASSFESGPEAFF.